This T cell receptor (beta chain) was found in a study of T cell responses to AZD1222 COVID-19 vaccine. General observations from the study: Close to half of all spike-specific TCRs reportedly target regions of the variants that are unmutated. Most donors were white British and more were female, and clonal diversity was possibly underestimated.

The data were produced by immunoSEQ multiplex PCR, yet TCRdb's version contains in-frame clones alone and is incomplete. The table shows 140,000 to 150,000 clones, with roughly 91% occurring only once. In its sample, this clone was seen once. Antigen unknown. The sequence was collected from an adult in good health. Here the sequenced sample was peripheral blood, taken on day 0 of AZD1222 vaccination.

DNA of the CDR3: TGTGCCAGCAGCTCGACGGACAGGGTTAATTCACCCCTCCACTTT. The encoded protein is CASSSTDRVNSPLHF. This rearrangement joins TRBV5-5 to TRBJ1-6; TRBD1 agrees at 8 bases. V shed 3 bases and J 6 bases; nucleotides not matched to a gene: 5. The germline V gene has CDR1 SGHKS and CDR2 YYEKEE (reference sequence). The CDR3 contains 15 residues. Supplemented by reference TRBV5-5 and TRBJ1-6, the full variable domain reads DAGVTQSPTHLIKTRGQQVTLRCSPISGHKSVSWYQQVLGQGPQFIFQYYEKEERGRGNFPDRFSARQFPNYSSELNVNALLLGDSALYLCASSSTDRVNSPLHFGNGTRLTVT.